The present entry profiles one T cell receptor beta chain with its context. Its antigen is still unknown. Only in-frame clones appear in the TCRdb table, and some are missing; sequencing was by immunoSEQ multiplex PCR. The sample holds about 94,000 clones, 90% to 95% seen once. The record originates from a study of siplizumab effects on memory and regulatory T cells. Notes on the study in general: About 80-96% of proliferating CD4+ or CD8+ clones had no assignable naive or memory phenotype. Poor capture below about 10^-5 frequency left most alloreactive clones unmapped to unstimulated subsets. There appeared to be greater diversity in naive T cells than in memory cells, and naive T cells seemed major contributors to the alloresponse.

Deletions cut 1 base from V and 6 bases from J, with 10 bases between. CDR3 length: 13 residues. CDR1 and CDR2 from the germline V gene are SGDLS and YYNGEE. Sequenced input: non-Treg CD4+ T cells sorted from blood. The TCR sequence derives from a human donor in good health. The chain couples TRBV9 to TRBJ1-1; no clear D. This CDR3 is CASSVTRSSEAFF. The CDR3 DNA follows: TGTGCCAGCAGCGTAACAAGGAGCTCTGAAGCTTTCTTT. The full variable domain, in which reference TRBV9 and TRBJ1-1 provide the parts outside the CDR3, is DSGVTQTPKHLITATGQRVTLRCSPRSGDLSVYWYQQSLDQGLQFLIQYYNGEERAKGNILERFSAQQFPDLHSELNLSSLELGDSALYFCASSVTRSSEAFFGQGTRLTVV.